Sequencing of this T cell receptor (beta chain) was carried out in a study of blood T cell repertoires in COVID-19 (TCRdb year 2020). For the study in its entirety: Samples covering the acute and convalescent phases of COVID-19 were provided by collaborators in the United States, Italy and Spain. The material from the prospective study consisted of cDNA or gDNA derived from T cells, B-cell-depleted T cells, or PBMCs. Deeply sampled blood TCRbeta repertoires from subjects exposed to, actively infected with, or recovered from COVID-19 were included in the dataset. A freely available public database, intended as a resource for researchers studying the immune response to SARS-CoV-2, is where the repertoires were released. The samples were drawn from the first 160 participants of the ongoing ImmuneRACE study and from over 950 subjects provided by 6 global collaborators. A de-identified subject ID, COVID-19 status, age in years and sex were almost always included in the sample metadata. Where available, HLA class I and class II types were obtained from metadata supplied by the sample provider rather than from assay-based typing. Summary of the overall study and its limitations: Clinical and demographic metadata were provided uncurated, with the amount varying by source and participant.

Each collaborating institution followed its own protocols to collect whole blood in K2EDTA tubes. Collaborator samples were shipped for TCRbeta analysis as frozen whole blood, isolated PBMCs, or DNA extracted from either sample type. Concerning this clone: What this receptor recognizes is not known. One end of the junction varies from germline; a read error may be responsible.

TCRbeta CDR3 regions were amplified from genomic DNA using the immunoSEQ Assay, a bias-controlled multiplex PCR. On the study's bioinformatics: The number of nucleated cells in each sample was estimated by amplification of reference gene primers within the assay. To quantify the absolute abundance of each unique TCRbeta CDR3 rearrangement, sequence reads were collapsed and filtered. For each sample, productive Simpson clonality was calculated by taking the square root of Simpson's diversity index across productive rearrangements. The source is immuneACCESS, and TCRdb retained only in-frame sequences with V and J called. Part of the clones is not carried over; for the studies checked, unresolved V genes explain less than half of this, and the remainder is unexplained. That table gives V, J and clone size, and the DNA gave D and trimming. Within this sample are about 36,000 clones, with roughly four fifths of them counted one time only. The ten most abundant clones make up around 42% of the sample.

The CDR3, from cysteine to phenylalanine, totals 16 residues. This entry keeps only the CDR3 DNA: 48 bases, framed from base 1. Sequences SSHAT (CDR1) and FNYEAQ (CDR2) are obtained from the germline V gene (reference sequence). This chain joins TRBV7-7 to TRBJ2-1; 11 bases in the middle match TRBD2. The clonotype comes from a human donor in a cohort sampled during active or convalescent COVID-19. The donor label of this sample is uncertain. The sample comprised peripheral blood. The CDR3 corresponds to CASSPTSGEGRDEQFF. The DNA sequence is TGTGCTAGCAGCCCGACTAGCGGGGAAGGGCGGGATGAGCAGTTCTTC.